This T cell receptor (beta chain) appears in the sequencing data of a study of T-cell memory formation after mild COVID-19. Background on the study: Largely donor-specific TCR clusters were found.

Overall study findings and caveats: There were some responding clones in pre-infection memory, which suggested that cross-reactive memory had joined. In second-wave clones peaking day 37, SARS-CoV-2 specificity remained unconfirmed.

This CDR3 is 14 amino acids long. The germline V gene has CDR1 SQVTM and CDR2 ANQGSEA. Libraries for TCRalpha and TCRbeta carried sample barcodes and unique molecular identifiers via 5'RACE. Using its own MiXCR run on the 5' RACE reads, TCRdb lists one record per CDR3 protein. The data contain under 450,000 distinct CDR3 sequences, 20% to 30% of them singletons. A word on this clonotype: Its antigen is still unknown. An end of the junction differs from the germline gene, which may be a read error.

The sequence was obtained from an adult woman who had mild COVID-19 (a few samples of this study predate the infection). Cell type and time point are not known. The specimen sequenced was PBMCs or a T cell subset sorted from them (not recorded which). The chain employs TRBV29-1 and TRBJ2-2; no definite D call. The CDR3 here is CSVEDVGNSGELFF. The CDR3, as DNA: TGCAGCGTTGAAGATGTAGGTAACAGCGGGGAGCTGTTTTTT.